The 5 T cell receptor beta chains given below trace back to one sample, sequenced in a study of cytomegalovirus exposure and HLA in healthy donors. The PCR made use of 60 Vbeta and 13 Jbeta primers. Profiled with immunoSEQ multiplex PCR; TCRdb holds only in-frame clones, not every one. The table lists approximately 190,000 clones, approximately 85% of them singletons. Input material: PBMCs. Receptors were obtained from a woman aged 45-65 years in good health and CMV-seropositive.

This clone was counted a few times. The CDR3 coding sequence is TGTGCCAGCAGCTTGGGGGGGGTTTTTGGGTATGAAAAACTGTTTTTT. The encoded protein is CASSLGGVFGYEKLFF. The chain joins TRBV5-6 to TRBJ1-4, with D perhaps TRBD1 (5 bases). Trimming pared 0 bases from V and 6 bases from J, leaving 15 bases between. The CDR3 sequence is 16 residues long. Germline V gene lookup returns CDR1 SGHDT and CDR2 YYEEEE.

This chain connects TRBV12-2 to TRBJ2-6; the table's D call TRBD1 went unverified against the DNA. TRBV12-2 is described as a pseudogene. The CDR3 runs 15 residues. Written as DNA, the CDR3 is TGTGCAAGTCGCCTGACAGGGCGGGGGGCCAACGTCCTGACTTTC. Protein sequence: CASRLTGRGANVLTF.

This clone has just one count. The junction departs from germline at one end; a sequencing error may be responsible. V and J are TRBV7-9 and TRBJ1-6; tentatively, D is TRBD1 (5 bases). The V gene's germline CDR1 is SEHNR and CDR2 FQNEAQ (reference sequence). This CDR3 has 17 residues. The CDR3 loop reads CSSSLGYRREEHSPLHF. CDR3 sequence (DNA): TGTTCCAGCAGCTTAGGCTACAGGAGGGAAGAGCATTCACCCCTCCACTTT.

The rearrangement joins TRBV10-1 to TRBJ2-3, with TRBD2 matching 7 bases. The CDR3 runs to 16 residues. In germline, CDR1 is WNHNN, CDR2 SYGVQD (reference sequence). Trimming at V came to 0 bases and at J to 4 bases, leaving 7 bases not matched to a gene. The DNA of the CDR3 is TGCGCCAGCAGTGAGTCGAGGGGCGGGGGAGCAGATACGCAGTATTTT. This translates into CASSESRGGGADTQYF.

The rearrangement links TRBV6-1 to TRBJ2-1; 7 bases are a match to TRBD2. CDR1 and CDR2 (germline): MNHNS, SASEGT. V lost 8 bases to trimming and J lost 8 bases; unmatched junction nucleotides: 12. The CDR3 totals 14 residues. The CDR3 is CASLWGGEKDEQFF. The DNA for the CDR3 is TGTGCCAGCCTTTGGGGGGGAGAGAAGGATGAGCAGTTCTTC.